A single sample gave rise to the 7 T cell receptor beta chains below, sequenced in a study of blood T cell repertoires in COVID-19. Measured with immunoSEQ multiplex PCR; TCRdb has only the in-frame clones, and not every one. Altogether fewer than 400,000 clones are present, 90% being singletons, with the ten largest covering roughly 2.9%. Sequences were obtained from peripheral blood. The receptors here all came from a woman in her twenties or thirties with COVID-19, enrolled during active disease.

The V gene is TRBV28, the J gene TRBJ1-1; TRBD1 might be the D (6 bases). This CDR3 is built from 14 residues. V lost 6 bases, J lost 5 bases, and 16 bases lay in between. In germline, CDR1 is MDHEN, CDR2 SYDVKM. CDR3 coding DNA: TGTGCCAGCAGCAGACAGGCTACGAAGACTGAAGCTTTCTTT. It specifies CASSRQATKTEAFF. Supplemented by reference TRBV28 and TRBJ1-1, the full variable domain reads DVKVTQSSRYLVKRTGEKVFLECVQDMDHENMFWYRQDPGLGLRLIYFSYDVKMKEKGDIPEGYSVSREKKERFSLILESASTNQTSMYLCASSRQATKTEAFFGQGTRLTVV.

This rearrangement joins TRBV19 to TRBJ2-1, with TRBD2 matching 9 bases. V lost 9 bases to trimming and J lost 1 base; unmatched junction nucleotides: 4. The CDR3 is made up of 14 amino acids. In germline, CDR1 is LNHDA, CDR2 SQIVND (reference sequence). The DNA for the CDR3 is TGTGCCAGCCGTAGCGGGAGATCCTACAATGAGCAGTTCTTC. Amino acid sequence: CASRSGRSYNEQFF.

The rearrangement joins TRBV6-6 to TRBJ1-6, with D unclear. V gave up 6 bases and J gave up 4 bases, with 7 bases separating them. The CDR3 sequence is 13 residues long. Looked up from germline, CDR1 is MNHNY and CDR2 is SVGAGI (reference sequence). DNA of the CDR3: TGTGCCAGCAGGACTGGGTATAATTCACCCCTCCACTTT. Translating gives CASRTGYNSPLHF.

The chain employs TRBV5-6 and TRBJ2-1, with D possibly TRBD1 on 6 matching bases. Germline V gene sequence: CDR1 SGHDT, CDR2 YYEEEE. This CDR3 spans 15 amino acids. Trimming took 4 bases from V and 5 from J, leaving 16 bases between them. For the CDR3, the DNA is TGTGCCAGCAGCCAAGGGACAAAGCCTAACAATGAGCAGTTCTTC. Translation: CASSQGTKPNNEQFF. Combining the CDR3 with reference TRBV5-6 and TRBJ2-1 gives the whole variable domain DAGVTQSPTHLIKTRGQQVTLRCSPKSGHDTVSWYQQALGQGPQFIFQYYEEEERQRGNFPDRFSGHQFPNYSSELNVNALLLGDSALYLCASSQGTKPNNEQFFGPGTRLTVL.

V is TRBV28 and J is TRBJ1-6, with D unclear. The CDR3 contains 14 residues. CDR1 and CDR2 (germline): MDHEN, SYDVKM. Trimming removed 5 bases from V and 7 bases from J, with 12 bases in between. CDR3 in DNA: TGTGCCAGCAGTAGTATCCAGGCCAATTCACCCCTCCACTTT. This sequence encodes CASSSIQANSPLHF.

This rearrangement joins TRBV29-1 to TRBJ2-2; the D gene is possibly TRBD1 (6 bases). V lost 5 bases and J 8 bases, leaving 9 bases between the germline ends. The CDR3 length is 11 residues. The V gene's germline CDR1 is SQVTM and CDR2 ANQGSEA. The CDR3 is CSVQGTGELFF. The CDR3 nucleotides are TGCAGCGTTCAGGGGACAGGGGAGCTGTTTTTT.

This clone occurred a few times. V is TRBV2 and J is TRBJ1-2, with D perhaps matching TRBD1 (6 bases). The CDR3 is 13 residues long. Trimming shortened V by 4 bases and J by 5 bases, and 11 bases separated the two germline ends. The germline gives CDR1 SNHLY, CDR2 FYNNEI. The DNA for the CDR3 is TGTGCCAGCAGTGTTGGACAGAAATATGGCTACACCTTC. It yields the protein CASSVGQKYGYTF.